This passage covers 32 T cell receptor beta chains from one sample sequenced in a study of cytomegalovirus exposure and HLA in healthy donors. The PCR employed 60 Vbeta primers together with 13 Jbeta primers. Profiled with immunoSEQ multiplex PCR; TCRdb holds only in-frame clones, not every one. Of tens of thousands of clones listed, approximately 71% are singletons. Sequenced material: PBMCs. Receptor source: a woman in her forties in good health and CMV-seronegative.

The rearrangement links TRBV2 to TRBJ1-3; D call uncertain. Germline CDR1 reads SNHLY; CDR2 reads FYNNEI. The CDR3 is 14 residues long. V dropped 0 bases and J dropped 2 bases, with 5 bases sitting between them. CDR3 loop: CASSEAGAGNTIYF. The CDR3 DNA sequence: TGTGCCAGCAGTGAAGCCGGTGCTGGAAACACCATATATTTT. The full variable domain, in which reference TRBV2 and TRBJ1-3 provide the parts outside the CDR3, is EPEVTQTPSHQVTQMGQEVILRCVPISNHLYFYWYRQILGQKVEFLVSFYNNEISEKSEIFDDQFSVERPDGSNFTLKIRSTKLEDSAMYFCASSEAGAGNTIYFGEGSWLTVV.

V gene TRBV9 combines with J gene TRBJ1-5; D perhaps matches TRBD1 (5 bases). The CDR3 is 15 amino acids. The germline CDR1 and CDR2 sequences are SGDLS and YYNGEE. The V gene lost 4 bases and the J gene lost 4 bases, with 15 bases spanning the gap. DNA of the CDR3: TGTGCCAGCAGCCGCAAAGGGGAGGGGAATCAGCCCCAGCATTTT. This encodes CASSRKGEGNQPQHF. The entire variable domain, with the rest obtained from reference TRBV9 and TRBJ1-5, is as follows: DSGVTQTPKHLITATGQRVTLRCSPRSGDLSVYWYQQSLDQGLQFLIQYYNGEERAKGNILERFSAQQFPDLHSELNLSSLELGDSALYFCASSRKGEGNQPQHFGDGTRLSIL.

This chain connects TRBV4-3 to TRBJ2-7, with 10 bases lining up with TRBD1. The V and J ends lost 1 base and 3 bases, in that order; junction bases with no gene match: 9. CDR1 and CDR2 (germline): LGHNA, YSLEER. This CDR3 is built from 17 residues. CDR3 nucleotide sequence: TGCGCCAGCAGCCAAGTCGGGACAGGGGAAATCTACTACGAGCAGTACTTC. It specifies CASSQVGTGEIYYEQYF.

This clone was counted a single time. The rearrangement links TRBV15 to TRBJ1-4; TRBD1 is a possible D gene (6 bases). The CDR3 consists of 16 residues. The V end was cut by 0 bases, the J end by 6 bases, with 14 bases between. CDR1 LNHNV and CDR2 YYDKDF come from the germline V gene (reference sequence). The CDR3 region is CATSRDTSGGDEKLFF. The CDR3 DNA reads as TGTGCCACCAGCAGAGATACGAGTGGGGGCGATGAAAAACTGTTTTTT.

V is TRBV9 and J is TRBJ2-1; 8 positions match TRBD2. The germline V gene encodes CDR1 SGDLS and CDR2 YYNGEE. V shed 2 bases, J shed 7 bases, and the junction held 11 bases outside the gene matches. The CDR3 totals 16 residues. CDR3 protein: CASSVRSGTSRNEQFF. For the CDR3, the DNA is TGTGCCAGCAGCGTTCGCTCCGGGACTAGTAGGAATGAGCAGTTCTTC.

The V and J genes are TRBV30 and TRBJ1-5; perhaps TRBD1 as D (5 bases). Trimming cost V 0 bases and J 6 bases, with 12 bases left between them. CDR3 size: 14 residues. Germline V gene lookup returns CDR1 GTSNPN and CDR2 SVGIG (reference sequence). In nucleotides, the CDR3 is TGTGCCTGGAGTGTGGGTCAGGGTATTCAGCCCCAGCATTTT. Its translation: CAWSVGQGIQPQHF. Full variable domain (outside the CDR3, taken from reference TRBV30 and TRBJ1-5): SQTIHQWPATLVQPVGSPLSLECTVEGTSNPNLYWYRQAAGRGLQLLFYSVGIGQISSEVPQNLSASRPQDRQFILSSKKLLLSDSGFYLCAWSVGQGIQPQHFGDGTRLSIL.

This chain links TRBV11-1 with TRBJ1-5; 8 bases are a match to TRBD1. Germline V gene lookup returns CDR1 SGHAT and CDR2 FQDESV (reference sequence). The J segment lost 5 bases and the V segment lost 5 bases, leaving 8 bases of the junction unmatched. This CDR3 comprises 15 residues. The CDR3 loop is CASSAGQGRHQPQHF. CDR3 nucleotides: TGTGCCAGCAGCGCCGGACAGGGAAGGCATCAGCCCCAGCATTTT.

This clone was recorded a few times. The chain links TRBV6-6 to TRBJ1-1; D is possibly TRBD1 (5 bases). The V end lost 2 bases, the J end lost 1 base, and 5 bases lay between the germline ends. Per germline, CDR1 MNHNY and CDR2 SVGAGI (reference sequence). There are 13 residues in the CDR3. CDR3 nucleotides: TGTGCCAGCAGTTACACAGGGAACACTGAAGCTTTCTTT. Amino acids: CASSYTGNTEAFF.

The J gene is TRBJ1-1, the V gene TRBV18; D gene uncertain. The length of the CDR3 is 15 residues. Looked up from germline, CDR1 is KGHSH and CDR2 is LQKENI. The germline V and J ends were trimmed by 4 bases and 2 bases, with 14 bases remaining between them. The CDR3 DNA is TGTGCCAGCTCACTCGCGGGGAGACAAAACACTGAAGCTTTCTTT. It yields the protein CASSLAGRQNTEAFF.

This sequence joins TRBV7-9 and TRBJ2-7; D remains unclear. CDR1 is SEHNR and CDR2 is FQNEAQ in the germline V gene (reference sequence). This CDR3 has 14 residues. The V gene lost 5 bases and the J gene lost 2 bases, with 13 bases spanning the gap. The CDR3, as DNA: TGTGCCAGCAGCCCGACATCCCTGGCCTACGAGCAGTACTTC. This encodes CASSPTSLAYEQYF.

The chain is built from TRBV5-6 and TRBJ2-3; 9 nucleotides match TRBD1. This CDR3 contains 15 residues. Germline CDR1 SGHDT, CDR2 YYEEEE. J gave up 2 bases and V 5 bases, and 6 bases lay outside the gene matches. CDR3 protein: CASSTGTGSTDTQYF. In DNA form, the CDR3 reads TGTGCCAGCAGTACCGGGACAGGGTCCACAGATACGCAGTATTTT.

The V and J genes are TRBV2 and TRBJ2-1, with 9 bases that match TRBD2. The germline V gene has CDR1 SNHLY and CDR2 FYNNEI. The CDR3 is 14 amino acids. After removal of 7 bases from V and 6 bases from J, the junction contained 7 bases not matched to a gene. The CDR3, as DNA: TGTGCCAGCAATTTAGCGGGAGTTGGCAATGAGCAGTTCTTC. Translated, it gives CASNLAGVGNEQFF.

The rearrangement uses TRBV2 and TRBJ2-1; 7 bases are a match to TRBD2. The CDR3 is 17 amino acids. Per germline, CDR1 SNHLY and CDR2 FYNNEI. V was clipped by 2 bases and J by 5 bases; unmatched bases: 12. CDR3 sequence: CASSEILGLPRDNEQFF. The CDR3 DNA sequence: TGTGCCAGCAGTGAAATCTTGGGACTACCAAGGGACAATGAGCAGTTCTTC.

In its sample, this clone was seen a few times. The genes are TRBV6-1 and TRBJ1-1; weak D call: TRBD1 (6 bases). V dropped 4 bases and J dropped 2 bases, with 11 bases sitting between them. The germline V gene has CDR1 MNHNS and CDR2 SASEGT. There are 14 residues in the CDR3. CDR3 in amino acids: CASSVDRLNTEAFF. The CDR3 DNA reads as TGTGCCAGCAGTGTTGACAGGTTAAACACTGAAGCTTTCTTT.

The V gene is TRBV4-2, the J gene TRBJ1-6; D unclear. Germline CDR1 and CDR2: LGHNA and YNFKEQ. The CDR3 consists of 13 residues. The ends were cut back, 3 bases at V and 7 bases at J, with 7 bases in the middle. The CDR3 region has the DNA TGTGCCAGCAGCCATTACGGGAATTCACCCCTCCACTTT. It codes for CASSHYGNSPLHF.

The chain has TRBV7-2 and TRBJ2-2, with D possibly matching TRBD2 (7 bases). From germline, CDR1 is SGHTA and CDR2 FQGNSA. Trimming removed 2 bases at V and 5 bases at J, with 12 bases between. The CDR3 has 15 residues. The CDR3 DNA sequence: TGTGCCAGCAGCTTAAAAGGGGGGGGTACCGGGGAGCTGTTTTTT. Encoded protein: CASSLKGGGTGELFF.

The chain couples TRBV27 to TRBJ2-1; D might be TRBD1 (5 bases). The V end lost 5 bases, the J end lost 2 bases, and 7 bases lay between the germline ends. The germline V gene encodes CDR1 MNHEY and CDR2 SMNVEV (reference sequence). The CDR3 is 13 amino acids. The CDR3 DNA sequence: TGTGCCAGCAGTACAGGTACCTACAATGAGCAGTTCTTC. Translated, it gives CASSTGTYNEQFF.

The genes are TRBV6-5 and TRBJ1-1; D not resolved. Looked up from germline, CDR1 is MNHEY and CDR2 is SVGAGI. This CDR3 spans 11 amino acids. The V end lost 2 bases, the J end lost 12 bases, and 10 bases lay between the germline ends. DNA for the CDR3: TGTGCCAGCAGTTACGGCCAAAGATCTTTCTTT. Its translation: CASSYGQRSFF.

The chain joins TRBV5-1 to TRBJ2-2, with TRBD1 matching 8 bases. Germline V gene lookup returns CDR1 SGHRS and CDR2 YFSETQ. Germline trimming cut 3 bases from V and 6 bases from J; bases unmatched to any gene: 7. This CDR3 has 15 residues. This CDR3 reads CASSWTGLSAGELFF. CDR3 sequence (DNA): TGCGCCAGCAGCTGGACAGGGTTATCGGCCGGGGAGCTGTTTTTT.

The J gene is TRBJ1-1, the V gene TRBV11-2, with no clear D. Germline V gene data show CDR1 as SGHAT and CDR2 as FQNNGV. V lost 3 bases, J lost 2 bases, and 7 bases lay in between. The CDR3 contains 13 residues. DNA of the CDR3: TGTGCCAGCAGCTTCTCTAGAAACACTGAAGCTTTCTTT. As protein: CASSFSRNTEAFF.

The CDR3 loop reads CASSRTVEAFF. CDR3 bases: TGTGCCAGTAGCAGGACAGTAGAAGCTTTCTTT. The chain carries TRBV19 and TRBJ1-1, with a tentative D call TRBD1 (6 bases). This CDR3 spans 11 amino acids. The germline V gene encodes CDR1 LNHDA and CDR2 SQIVND (reference sequence). V lost 6 bases to trimming and J lost 8 bases, with 10 bases between them.

J is TRBJ2-3 and V is TRBV5-4; 9 bases are shared with TRBD2. In germline, CDR1 is SGHNT, CDR2 YYREEE (reference sequence). This CDR3 region has 16 residues. With V trimmed by 4 bases and J by 9 bases, 15 bases remained unmatched. The CDR3 sequence: CASSAPGGRASGTQYF. CDR3 sequence (DNA): TGTGCCAGCAGCGCCCCTGGCGGGAGGGCCTCTGGAACGCAGTATTTT. Using reference TRBV5-4 and TRBJ2-3 for the parts outside the CDR3, the full variable domain is ETGVTQSPTHLIKTRGQQVTLRCSSQSGHNTVSWYQQALGQGPQFIFQYYREEENGRGNFPPRFSGLQFPNYSSELNVNALELDDSALYLCASSAPGGRASGTQYFGPGTRLTVL.

The rearrangement links TRBV4-2 to TRBJ1-1, with TRBD1 identical over 7 bases. After removal of 4 bases from V and 7 bases from J, the junction contained 6 bases not matched to a gene. CDR1 LGHNA and CDR2 YNFKEQ come from the germline V gene. This CDR3 is built from 13 residues. This CDR3 is CASSLRQGDEAFF. As DNA, the CDR3 is TGTGCCAGCAGCCTGCGACAGGGCGATGAAGCTTTCTTT.

The genes are TRBV15 and TRBJ2-7; possible D gene TRBD2, 5 bases. The CDR3 has 15 amino acids. Germline-derived CDR1 and CDR2 are LNHNV and YYDKDF (reference sequence). The V gene lost 5 bases and the J gene lost 3 bases, with 17 bases spanning the gap. This CDR3 reads CATSPGKMFDYEQYF. In DNA, the CDR3 is TGTGCCACCAGCCCCGGGAAAATGTTCGACTACGAGCAGTACTTC.

This clone was observed a few times. The gene calls are TRBV6-1 and TRBJ1-2, with D unclear. The CDR3 length is 15 residues. Germline CDR1 is MNHNS and CDR2 is SASEGT. V was clipped by 6 bases and J by 0 bases, with 14 bases between them. CDR3 in amino acids: CASRRLGASNYGYTF. The CDR3 DNA reads TGTGCCAGCAGACGTTTGGGAGCCTCTAACTATGGCTACACCTTC.

V is TRBV7-9 and J is TRBJ2-5, with D possibly being TRBD1 (5 bases). The CDR3 is 16 amino acids. Germline values: CDR1 SEHNR, CDR2 FQNEAQ (reference sequence). V was shortened by 1 base and J by 0 bases, with 12 bases between the two germline ends. This CDR3 is CASSLGQGTNQETQYF. The CDR3 coding sequence is TGTGCCAGCAGCTTAGGGCAGGGAACCAACCAAGAGACCCAGTACTTC.

The chain recombines TRBV30 with TRBJ2-5; 7 bases line up with TRBD1. CDR3 length: 12 amino acids. Germline-derived CDR1 and CDR2 are GTSNPN and SVGIG (reference sequence). With 3 bases clipped from V and 3 bases from J, the junction kept 1 base outside the gene matches. In nucleotides, the CDR3 is TGTGCCTGGAGCGACAGGGAAGAGACCCAGTACTTC. It yields the protein CAWSDREETQYF. The variable domain in full, with the rest retrieved from reference TRBV30 and TRBJ2-5, is SQTIHQWPATLVQPVGSPLSLECTVEGTSNPNLYWYRQAAGRGLQLLFYSVGIGQISSEVPQNLSASRPQDRQFILSSKKLLLSDSGFYLCAWSDREETQYFGPGTRLLVL.

J is TRBJ2-7 and V is TRBV5-1; D is uncertain. The V and J ends lost 7 bases and 0 bases respectively, with 11 bases between them. Germline assignment: CDR1 SGHRS and CDR2 YFSETQ. This CDR3 spans 13 amino acids. CDR3 DNA: TGCGCCAGCTCGCGCCAGGACTCCTACGAGCAGTACTTC. Protein: CASSRQDSYEQYF.

This chain links TRBV6-1 with TRBJ1-5; TRBD1 aligns across 10 bases. Looked up from germline, CDR1 is MNHNS and CDR2 is SASEGT. The CDR3 contains 18 residues. V lost 1 base, J lost 0 bases, and 6 bases stayed unmatched. CDR3 in DNA: TGTGCCAGCAGTGAAGGGGACAGGGGAAAATATAGCAATCAGCCCCAGCATTTT. It specifies CASSEGDRGKYSNQPQHF.

The chain joins TRBV30 to TRBJ1-2; D not certain. Trimming took off 1 base at V and 3 bases at J, with 9 bases between the two ends. CDR1 is GTSNPN, CDR2 SVGIG, per germline (reference sequence). The CDR3 loop spans 13 amino acids. The chain's CDR3 is CAWSATADYGYTF. The DNA of the CDR3 is TGTGCCTGGAGTGCTACAGCCGACTATGGCTACACCTTC. The whole variable domain, filled in from reference TRBV30 and TRBJ1-2, reads SQTIHQWPATLVQPVGSPLSLECTVEGTSNPNLYWYRQAAGRGLQLLFYSVGIGQISSEVPQNLSASRPQDRQFILSSKKLLLSDSGFYLCAWSATADYGYTFGSGTRLTVV.

The chain links TRBV29-1 to TRBJ2-1; TRBD2 aligns across 13 bases. The CDR3 sequence is 14 residues long. V was pared by 8 bases and J by 9 bases, with 10 bases of the junction left unmatched. Per germline, CDR1 SQVTM and CDR2 ANQGSEA. CDR3 in amino acids: CSTTGGTSGIEQFF. The CDR3 nucleotides are TGCAGCACAACCGGAGGGACTAGCGGGATTGAGCAGTTCTTC.

V and J are TRBV29-1 and TRBJ1-1, with 7 bases fitting TRBD1. V trimming: 4 bases; J trimming: 1 base; junction bases outside the gene matches: 0. The CDR3 loop spans 12 amino acids. The V gene's germline CDR1 is SQVTM and CDR2 ANQGSEA. The CDR3 here is CSVGQGNTEAFF. The CDR3 bases are TGCAGCGTTGGACAGGGGAACACTGAAGCTTTCTTT.